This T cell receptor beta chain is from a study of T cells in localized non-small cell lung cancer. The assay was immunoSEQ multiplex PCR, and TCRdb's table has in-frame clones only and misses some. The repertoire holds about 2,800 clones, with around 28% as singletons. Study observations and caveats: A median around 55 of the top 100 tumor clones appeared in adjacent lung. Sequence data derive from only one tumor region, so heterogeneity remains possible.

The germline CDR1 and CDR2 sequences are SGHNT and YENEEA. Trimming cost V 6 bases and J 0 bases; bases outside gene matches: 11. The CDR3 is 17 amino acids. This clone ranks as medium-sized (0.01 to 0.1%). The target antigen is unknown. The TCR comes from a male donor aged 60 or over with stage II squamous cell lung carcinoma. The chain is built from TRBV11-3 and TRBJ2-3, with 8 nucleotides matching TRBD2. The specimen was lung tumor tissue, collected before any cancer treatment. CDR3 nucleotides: TGTGCCAGCAGTTCACCAAGGGGACTAGAAAGCACAGATACGCAGTATTTT. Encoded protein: CASSSPRGLESTDTQYF.